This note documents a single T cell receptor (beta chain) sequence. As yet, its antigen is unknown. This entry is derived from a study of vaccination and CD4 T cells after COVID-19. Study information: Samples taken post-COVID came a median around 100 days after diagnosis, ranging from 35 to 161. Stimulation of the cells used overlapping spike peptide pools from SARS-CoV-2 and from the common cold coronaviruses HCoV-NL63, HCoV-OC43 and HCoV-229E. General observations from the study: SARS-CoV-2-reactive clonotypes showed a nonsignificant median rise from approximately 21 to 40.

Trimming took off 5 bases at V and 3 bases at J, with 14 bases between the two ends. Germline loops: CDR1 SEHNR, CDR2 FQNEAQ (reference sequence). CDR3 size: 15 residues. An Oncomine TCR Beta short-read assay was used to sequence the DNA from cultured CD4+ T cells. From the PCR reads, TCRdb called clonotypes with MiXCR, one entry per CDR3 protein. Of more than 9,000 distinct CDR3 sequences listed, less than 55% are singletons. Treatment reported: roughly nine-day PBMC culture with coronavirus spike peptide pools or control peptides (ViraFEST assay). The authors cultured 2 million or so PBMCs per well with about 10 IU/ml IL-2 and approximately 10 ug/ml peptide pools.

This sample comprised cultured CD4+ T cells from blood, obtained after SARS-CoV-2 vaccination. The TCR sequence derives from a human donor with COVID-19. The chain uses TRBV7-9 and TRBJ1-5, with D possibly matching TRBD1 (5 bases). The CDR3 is CASSILGVDNQPQHF. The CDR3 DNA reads TGTGCCAGCAGCATTTTAGGGGTAGACAATCAGCCCCAGCATTTT.